The sequence of this T cell receptor beta chain was determined in a study of vaccination effects on CD4 cells after COVID-19 (dated 2022 in TCRdb). A note on the overall study: Each participant got two doses of an mRNA SARS-CoV-2 vaccine, either BNT162b2 or mRNA-1273. The study compared SARS-CoV-2 spike-specific CD4+ TCR repertoires before and after mRNA vaccination in COVID-19 convalescent patients and infection-naive vaccine recipients. Cultures from other donors in the study were sequenced with the Oncomine TCR Beta short-read assay on an Illumina iSeq 100. The full study included 10 to 11 COVID-19 convalescent patients and several SARS-CoV-2-naive healthy vaccine recipients. Summary of the overall study and its limitations: Only a small number of convalescent patients were included, and no early post-infection timepoints were available, which limited the study. At late post-vaccination timepoints, both infection-induced and vaccine-induced clones showed marked clonal contraction, consistent with waning T cell responses. Among healthy vaccine recipients, nearly all vaccine-induced clones were SARS-CoV-2 mono-reactive, and just 1 of 255 was cross-reactive with common cold coronaviruses.

Notes on this clone: The specificity of this receptor is unknown. One base away there is no much larger clone; base qualities are not given.

Library preparation employed the immunoSEQ multiplex PCR assay. DNA from the CD4+ T cells that had been cultured and isolated underwent TCR beta CDR3 sequencing. As for how the authors treated the data: Non-productive TCR sequences were discarded, and reads were trimmed to the CDR3 region, with only CDR3s of 7 or more amino acids retained. Antigen-specific clonotypes were identified with the MANAFEST web app by comparing expansion in peptide wells against reference cultures. For clones to be considered positive, expansion at FDR<0.05 versus reference and all other wells, an odds ratio above 5, and a frequency above 0.1% in two replicate wells were required. Cross-reactive clonotypes were defined as significantly expanded in SARS-CoV-2 spike wells and in at least one common cold coronavirus spike condition. CDR3 similarity was assessed by Levenshtein distance using the stringdist R package, and unrooted trees were constructed with ape in R 3.6.1. TCRdb holds this immuneACCESS table with in-frame rearrangements only. Some clones are missing; in checked studies, unresolved V genes explain under half, and the rest has no known cause. The V and J calls and clone size were taken over from that table, and D and trimming were inferred from the DNA. The sample profile shows around 28,000 clones; 75% to 85% of them were found once. Approximately 31% of the sample lies in the top ten.

CDR3 length: 16 amino acids, cysteine to phenylalanine. Only the CDR3 part of the read is kept: 48 bases, read in frame from the first base. The germline V gene (reference sequence) sets CDR1 to SEHNR and CDR2 to FQNEAQ. V trim: 5 bases; J trim: 7 bases; unmatched bases: 14. The ViraFEST assay stimulated PBMC with viral peptide pools and then used TCR sequencing to identify antigen-specific CD4+ T cell clonotypes by expansion. After less than eleven days of culture, CD4+ T cells were isolated with the EasySep CD4+ T cell isolation kit. None of the healthy vaccine recipients had a prior SARS-CoV-2 infection, which was confirmed by nucleocapsid antibody tests that came back negative both before and after vaccination. Roughly 1.9 million PBMC per well were cultured with approximately 10 ug/ml peptides in IMDM containing roughly 5% human AB serum, approximately 10 IU/ml IL-2 and gentamicin. Half of the culture medium was replaced with fresh IL-2-containing medium on days 3 and 7. Unless noted otherwise, every peptide stimulation condition was cultured in triplicate wells. PBMC were separated from whole blood using Ficoll-Paque Plus gradient centrifugation and were then either cryopreserved at -140C or used fresh. The spike proteins of SARS-CoV-2 and of the common cold coronaviruses HCoV-NL63, HCoV-OC43 and HCoV-229E were spanned by overlapping peptide pools. The QIAamp micro DNA kit was used to extract genomic DNA from the cultured CD4+ T cells.

The source was CD4+ T cells from PBMCs cultured with SARS-CoV-2 spike peptides, collected before COVID-19 vaccination. This sample's cell subset or site label indicates: SARS-CoV-2 spike overlapping peptide pool stimulation. The receptor chain draws on TRBV7-9 and TRBJ1-2; 9 central bases correspond to TRBD1. The TCR sequence derives from a human donor who received a COVID-19 vaccine. The CDR3 has the sequence CASSLISDRGRGGYTF. The sequenced DNA is TGTGCCAGCAGCCTAATATCGGACAGGGGCAGAGGTGGCTACACCTTC.